A selection of T cell receptor beta chains follows, all from one sample in a study of T cells in Graves' hyperthyroidism and ophthalmopathy. Using its own MiXCR run on the multiplex PCR reads, TCRdb lists one record per CDR3 protein. The profile shows about 610,000 distinct CDR3 sequences, about 16% of them singletons. Sequenced: blood. These TCRs come from a woman in her 40s with Graves' ophthalmopathy. CDR3s include the opening cysteine and the closing phenylalanine or tryptophan. Fields, in order: V gene, CDR3 protein.

>TRBV6-1
CASSRDRDSYNEQFF
>TRBV6-2/TRBV6-3
CASSRSALAGVTDTQYF
>TRBV6-1
CASRSGQLLIQETQYF
>TRBV6-1
CASSDPGLDNQPQHF
>TRBV5-6
CASSAGALREQFF
>TRBV14
CASSPPTGFGNTIYF
>TRBV5-1
CASSYGQGYNEQFF
>TRBV27
CASSGQSSYNSPLHF
>TRBV30
CAWSVGQGVDTQYF
>TRBV6-1
CASSQLTGRFGGYTF
>TRBV20-1
CSALGQGAHHEQFF
>TRBV20-1
CSARNPGMNTEAFF
>TRBV20-1
CSARSGVPYNEQFF
>TRBV27
CASSLAIRSSEAFF
>TRBV5-4
CASSSTSSYEQYF
>TRBV19
CASSMRNRRSSEETQYF
>TRBV11-2
CASSLVRSGVMDEQYF
>TRBV12-3/TRBV12-4
CASSSLTALNEQFF
>TRBV3-1
CASSRTNDYGYTF
>TRBV24-1
CATSDGMGDWETQYF
>TRBV30
CAWSWRVNEQFF
>TRBV7-2
CASSLGVRVQETQYF
>TRBV28
CASGDFDNSPLHF
>TRBV18
CASSSPTGRITEAFF
>TRBV28
CASSLFQWDGVGQFF
>TRBV28
CASSLFLATNEKLFF
>TRBV6-4
CASSAEAGGTDTQYF
>TRBV7-6
CASSRSGGNTGELFF
>TRBV30
CAWSARQGSYQETQYF
>TRBV5-1
CASSWTGQETQYF
>TRBV12-3/TRBV12-4
CASSFGTSGNALAKNIQYF
>TRBV7-3
CASRNKGGSLGGYNEQFF
>TRBV28
CASRSSYEQYF
>TRBV9
CASSVRDGGPEETQYF
>TRBV2
CASKREVHEQYF
>TRBV15
CATSRSQTVIYEQYF
>TRBV27
CASAERAGTYEQYF
>TRBV5-8
CASSLGPSGTGELFF
>TRBV5-5
CASSRQGTNSPLHF
>TRBV7-9
CASSSLTGNTGELFF
>TRBV20-1
CSATSDRDAGAFF
>TRBV2
CASSPGTDYGYTF
>TRBV29-1
CSVETFGGTDTQYF
>TRBV7-8
CASSLVSGGPTDTQYF
>TRBV7-9
CASSLEDRGLHF
>TRBV29-1
CSVYQGDAQYF
>TRBV19
CASSIDSNTEAFF
>TRBV4-1
CASSQDSGTGSDGANVLTF
>TRBV7-2
CASSLALGYTEAFF
>TRBV12-3/TRBV12-4
CASSVGTVRGYEQYF
>TRBV10-2
CASSERDRGVWTGELFF
>TRBV5-6
CASSFSDSRRDTQYF
>TRBV20-1
CSARTTLGLAGDWETQYF